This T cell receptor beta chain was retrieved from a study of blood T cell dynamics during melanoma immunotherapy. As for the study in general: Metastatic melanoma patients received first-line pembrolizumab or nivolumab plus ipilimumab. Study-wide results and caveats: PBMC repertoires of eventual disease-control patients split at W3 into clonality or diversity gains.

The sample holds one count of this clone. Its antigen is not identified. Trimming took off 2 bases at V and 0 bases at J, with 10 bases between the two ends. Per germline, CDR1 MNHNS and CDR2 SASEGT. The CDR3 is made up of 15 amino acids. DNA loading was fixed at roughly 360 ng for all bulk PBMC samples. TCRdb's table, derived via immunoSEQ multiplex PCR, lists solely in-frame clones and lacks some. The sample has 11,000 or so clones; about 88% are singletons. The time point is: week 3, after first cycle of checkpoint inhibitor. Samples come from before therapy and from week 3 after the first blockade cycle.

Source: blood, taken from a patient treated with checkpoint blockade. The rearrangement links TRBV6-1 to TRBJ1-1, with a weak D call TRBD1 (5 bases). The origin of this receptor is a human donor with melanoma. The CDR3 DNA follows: TGTGCCAGCAGTGAATTAGGGGCCTTGAACACTGAAGCTTTCTTT. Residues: CASSELGALNTEAFF.